This TCR beta chain was identified during a study of blood T cell repertoires in COVID-19. Whole-study context: T cells, B-cell-depleted T cells, or PBMCs provided the cDNA or gDNA that served as material.

Measured with immunoSEQ multiplex PCR; TCRdb has only the in-frame clones, and not every one. The sample holds around 250,000 clones, about 87% seen once. Individuals aged roughly 18 to 95 years were recruited from roughly 23 US areas. A COVID-19 case had been met by exposed participants during the 2 weeks before study entry. This clonotype was obtained from a woman between 40 and 55 years old who had been exposed to COVID-19. The sample was PBMCs or T cells enriched from blood (not recorded which).

CDR3 in DNA: TGTGCCAGCAGCCATCGGCAGGGATTGATAAAAGGGACTGAAGCTTTCTTT. This codes for CASSHRQGLIKGTEAFF. The rearrangement links TRBV7-9 to TRBJ1-1; the D gene is possibly TRBD1 (5 bases). CDR1 is SEHNR and CDR2 is FQNEAQ in the germline V gene (reference sequence). This CDR3 contains 17 residues. V shed 5 bases and J shed 5 bases, with 24 bases lying between them.